The sequence of this T cell receptor (beta chain) was determined in a study of beta chain features in type 1 diabetes. All sorted populations exceeded 95% purity. The investigators reverse transcribed all of the isolated RNA, so they sequenced expressed TCRB transcripts. Repertoires were generated with immunoSEQ multiplex PCR, while TCRdb's copy carries only in-frame clones and drops some. The table includes 900,000 or so clones, 15% to 20% detected once. The germline gives CDR1 LNHNV, CDR2 YYDKDF (reference sequence). With V trimmed by 1 base and J by 5 bases, 12 bases remained unmatched. The CDR3 length is 17 residues. This clone showed up just a few times.

The genes are TRBV15 and TRBJ1-2; 8 nucleotides agree with TRBD1. Sequenced: naive CD4+ T cells from blood. The sequence derives from a woman aged 18-29 years in good health. The CDR3 spells CATSRGAGGLLEYGYTF. DNA of the CDR3: TGTGCCACCAGCAGAGGGGCAGGGGGCCTACTTGAGTATGGCTACACCTTC.